This TCR beta chain stems from a study of post-analysis software for immune sequencing data. Findings and limits, study-wide: A handful of TRBV segments occurring more often in patients than controls included TRBV5-6, TRBV5-1 and TRBV20-1.

Of note for this clonotype: Its cognate antigen is unknown.

cDNA libraries of TCR beta carried unique molecular identifiers. Input populations of 1 to 10 million T cells gave rise to around 500,000 cDNA molecules. A single record per CDR3 protein comes from TCRdb applying MiXCR to the PCR reads. Here the sample spans roughly 430,000 distinct CDR3 sequences, approximately 37% being singletons. Germline CDR1 SQVTM, CDR2 ANQGSEA. The CDR3 totals 11 residues. V lost 7 bases and J lost 4, with 11 bases in between. The receptor's source is a girl aged 2-10 years with multiple sclerosis. The chain combines TRBV29-1 with TRBJ2-7, with a tentative D call TRBD1 (6 bases). The sample was blood. CDR3 sequence: CSAAGVYEQYF. The CDR3 DNA reads TGCAGCGCGGCAGGGGTTTACGAGCAGTACTTC.